A single sample is the source of the 9 T cell receptor beta chains below, sequenced in a study of cytomegalovirus exposure and HLA in healthy donors (dated by TCRdb to 2015 to 2018). Receptors were amplified or captured by the immunoSEQ multiplex PCR assay. A mixture of 60 forward primers for TCR Vbeta segments and 13 reverse primers for TCR Jbeta segments was used in the multiplex PCR. The table was pulled from immuneACCESS by TCRdb, which kept in-frame rearrangements only. Such tables lose some clones; where checked, under half of the loss comes from unresolved V genes, and the rest has no known cause. This sample gives 55,000 to 70,000 clones in total; over 70% of them show up just once. The ten top clones hold 3.9% of the sample. The sequenced material came from PBMCs. Receptors originate from a woman aged 40-49 years in good health and CMV-seronegative.

This clone has more than one count but fewer than ten. This chain links TRBV9 with TRBJ1-1; 8 nucleotides align to TRBD1. The CDR3 totals 14 residues. Germline-derived CDR1 and CDR2 are SGDLS and YYNGEE. V gave up 4 bases and J gave up 1 base; unmatched junction bases: 3. In DNA form, the CDR3 reads TGTGCCAGCAGCCCAGGACAGGGGAACACTGAAGCTTTCTTT. Translation: CASSPGQGNTEAFF.

Only one count was recorded for this clone. Written as DNA, the CDR3 is TGTGCCAGCAAGCGGACAGATAGCAATCAGCCCCAGCATTTT. This translates into CASKRTDSNQPQHF. V usage is TRBV6-4 and J usage is TRBJ1-5; D is perhaps TRBD1 (6 bases). The CDR3 runs to 14 residues. V was trimmed by 7 bases and J by 0 bases, leaving 10 bases between them. CDR1 is MRHNA, CDR2 SNTAGT, per germline.

V is TRBV29-1 and J is TRBJ2-6, with TRBD1 matching 8 bases. In germline, CDR1 is SQVTM, CDR2 ANQGSEA. The CDR3 is 15 amino acids. The junction had 8 bases not matched to a gene; V was cut back by 6 bases and J by 4 bases. CDR3 amino acids: CSVGQGLTGANVLTF. The CDR3 bases are TGCAGCGTCGGACAGGGATTGACCGGGGCCAACGTCCTGACTTTC.

The V call is TRBV5-6, the J call TRBJ2-3, with 7 positions matching TRBD2. Germline V gene lookup returns CDR1 SGHDT and CDR2 YYEEEE. V was pared by 1 base and J by 2 bases, with 10 bases of the junction left unmatched. The CDR3 totals 17 residues. The CDR3 loop reads CASSLRGGDYPTDTQYF. As DNA, the CDR3 is TGTGCCAGCAGCTTGAGGGGAGGGGATTACCCCACAGATACGCAGTATTTT.

The rearrangement joins TRBV6-5 to TRBJ1-1, with 11 bases that match TRBD1. The CDR3 is 14 amino acids. Germline values: CDR1 MNHEY, CDR2 SVGAGI. Losses at the gene ends were 5 bases for V and 5 bases for J; bases not matched to a gene: 4. This chain's CDR3 is CASSRDRGGTEAFF. CDR3 nucleotides: TGTGCCAGCAGTCGGGACAGGGGGGGAACTGAAGCTTTCTTT.

The genes are TRBV29-1 and TRBJ2-7, with D maybe TRBD1 (6 bases). This CDR3 is 12 amino acids long. Germline loops: CDR1 SQVTM, CDR2 ANQGSEA. Trimming took 3 bases from V and 2 from J, leaving 8 bases between them. CDR3 region: CSVEGAAYEQYF. The CDR3 DNA reads as TGCAGCGTTGAGGGGGCGGCCTACGAGCAGTACTTC.

The rearrangement joins TRBV10-1 to TRBJ2-2; no clear D. The germline V gene encodes CDR1 WNHNN and CDR2 SYGVQD (reference sequence). The CDR3 has 13 residues. The ends were cut back, 6 bases at V and 3 bases at J, with 8 bases in the middle. The CDR3 nucleotides read TGCGCCAGCAGCGACGGGTACACCGGGGAGCTGTTTTTT. Protein product: CASSDGYTGELFF.

The rearrangement links TRBV18 to TRBJ2-7; 7 bases map to TRBD1. Germline trimming cut 3 bases from V and 7 bases from J; bases unmatched to any gene: 6. Germline V lookup: CDR1 KGHSH, CDR2 LQKENI. This CDR3 comprises 13 residues. The CDR3 reads CASSPDRAREQYF. Written as DNA, the CDR3 is TGTGCCAGCTCACCCGACAGGGCGAGGGAGCAGTACTTC. The whole variable domain, remainder taken from reference TRBV18 and TRBJ2-7, is NAGVMQNPRHLVRRRGQEARLRCSPMKGHSHVYWYRQLPEEGLKFMVYLQKENIIDESGMPKERFSAEFPKEGPSILRIQQVVRGDSAAYFCASSPDRAREQYFGPGTRLTVT.

The DNA for the CDR3 is TGCGCCAGCAGCCCCCGGACAGGGGGCTCCTACAATGAGCAGTTCTTC. This translates into CASSPRTGGSYNEQFF. This chain connects TRBV5-1 to TRBJ2-1; TRBD1 matches at 10 bases. Trimming took 4 bases from V and 0 from J; bases not matched to a gene: 4. The length of the CDR3 is 16 residues. From germline, CDR1 is SGHRS and CDR2 YFSETQ.